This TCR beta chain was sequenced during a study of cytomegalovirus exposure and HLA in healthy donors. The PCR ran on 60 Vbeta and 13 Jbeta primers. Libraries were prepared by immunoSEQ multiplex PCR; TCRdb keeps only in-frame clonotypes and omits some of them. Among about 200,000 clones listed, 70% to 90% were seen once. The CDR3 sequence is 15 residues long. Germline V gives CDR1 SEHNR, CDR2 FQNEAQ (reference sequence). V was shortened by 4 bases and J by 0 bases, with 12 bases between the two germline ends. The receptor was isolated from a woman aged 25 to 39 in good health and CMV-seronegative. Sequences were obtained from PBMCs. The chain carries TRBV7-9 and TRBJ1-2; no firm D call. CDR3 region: CASSSSKKTNYGYTF. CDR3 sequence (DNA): TGTGCCAGCAGCTCTAGTAAGAAGACTAACTATGGCTACACCTTC.